Listed below are T cell receptor beta chains from one sample, sequenced in a study of T-cell memory formation after mild COVID-19. TCRdb re-analysed the 5' RACE reads in MiXCR, keeping a single row per CDR3 protein. The sample records roughly 250,000 distinct CDR3 sequences, around 15% being singletons. Sequencing input: PBMCs or a T cell subset sorted from them (not recorded which). The receptors shown here come from a man aged 18 to 29 who had mild COVID-19 (a few samples of this study predate the infection). Cell type and time point are not known. Each CDR3 is given with its conserved first and last residue. A D gene is named only where the DNA matches it firmly. Clone size is shown for a subset of rows, as once, few, many or a class of expanded clone.

clone_size d_call j_call v_call cdr3_aa cdr3_nt
few NA TRBJ2-3 TRBV4-3 CASSQGSGIGADTQYF TGCGCCAGCAGCCAAGGTTCAGGGATAGGCGCAGATACGCAGTATTTT
few NA TRBJ1-5 TRBV7-2 CASSSQEGSNQPQHF TGTGCCAGCAGCTCCCAAGAGGGCTCCAATCAGCCCCAGCATTTT
few NA TRBJ2-3 TRBV19 CASSQGVPTDTQYF TGTGCCAGTAGTCAAGGGGTCCCTACAGATACGCAGTATTTT
NA TRBD2 TRBJ2-7 TRBV20-1 CSDRDFTGGRYEQYF TGCAGTGATAGAGATTTTACGGGGGGGCGTTACGAGCAGTACTTC
NA TRBD1 TRBJ1-6 TRBV7-8 CASSVTGGWDSPLHF TGTGCCAGCAGCGTGACAGGGGGGTGGGATTCACCCCTCCACTTT
few TRBD1 TRBJ2-3 TRBV20-1 CSARGEGAGDTQYF TGCAGTGCTAGAGGTGAGGGGGCTGGAGATACGCAGTATTTT
few NA TRBJ2-3 TRBV5-1 CASSFDSGAWGTQYF TGCGCCAGCAGCTTTGACAGTGGGGCATGGGGTACGCAGTATTTT
many TRBD1 TRBJ2-3 TRBV7-6 CASSLGGWGTGSGDTQYF TGTGCCAGCAGCTTAGGAGGTTGGGGGACAGGGAGTGGAGATACGCAGTATTTT
few NA TRBJ2-2 TRBV7-3 CASKRQANTGELFF TGTGCCAGCAAGCGACAGGCCAACACCGGGGAGCTGTTTTTT
many NA TRBJ1-5 TRBV7-9 CASSSGFGNQPQHF TGTGCCAGCAGTTCAGGGTTCGGAAATCAGCCCCAGCATTTT
NA TRBD1 TRBJ1-4 TRBV6-1 CASREGQGEKLFF TGTGCCAGCAGGGAGGGACAGGGGGAAAAACTGTTTTTT
few TRBD2 TRBJ2-3 TRBV11-2 CASSFAGVIDTQYF TGTGCCAGCAGCTTTGCGGGGGTAATAGATACGCAGTATTTT
few NA TRBJ2-7 TRBV18 CASSLPTVGYEQYF TGTGCCAGCTCACTCCCGACTGTCGGGTACGAGCAGTACTTC
NA NA TRBJ2-1 TRBV5-1 CASSLSTSSYNEQFF TGCGCCAGCAGCTTATCTACCAGCTCCTACAATGAGCAGTTCTTC
NA TRBD1 TRBJ2-2 TRBV5-1 CASSSGPGTGGRDTGELFF TGCGCCAGCAGCTCCGGTCCCGGGACAGGGGGCAGGGACACCGGGGAGCTGTTTTTT
many TRBD1 TRBJ2-7 TRBV5-1 CANRPPRQGADEQYF TGCGCCAACCGCCCCCCGAGACAGGGGGCCGACGAGCAGTACTTC
NA NA TRBJ2-5 TRBV29-1 CSAGSGLEAQYF TGCAGCGCGGGGAGTGGTCTTGAGGCCCAGTACTTC
NA TRBD2 TRBJ2-1 TRBV12-3/TRBV12-4 CASRGLARYNEQFF TGTGCCAGCAGGGGACTAGCGCGGTACAATGAGCAGTTCTTC
few NA TRBJ2-4 TRBV5-1 CASSLVGSGDIQYF TGCGCCAGCAGCTTGGTGGGATCTGGGGACATTCAGTACTTC
NA NA TRBJ1-3 TRBV7-2 CASSSTGPGDTIYF TGTGCCAGCAGCTCTACAGGGCCGGGCGACACCATATATTTT
NA TRBD2 TRBJ2-2 TRBV12-3/TRBV12-4 CASSASSGGPTGELFF TGTGCCAGCAGTGCCTCTAGCGGGGGGCCCACCGGGGAGCTGTTTTTT
few NA TRBJ2-5 TRBV4-1 CASSQAQGIQETQYF TGCGCCAGCAGCCAGGCACAGGGTATCCAAGAGACCCAGTACTTC
few NA TRBJ2-3 TRBV15 CATSRGGGLARRTQYF TGTGCCACCAGCAGGGGCGGGGGCCTAGCGAGGCGTACGCAGTATTTT
NA NA TRBJ1-1 TRBV2 CASSEGTQNTEAFF TGTGCCAGCAGTGAGGGGACCCAGAACACTGAAGCTTTCTTT
few NA TRBJ1-2 TRBV5-1 CASSPQGFGYGYTF TGCGCCAGCAGCCCGCAGGGATTCGGCTATGGCTACACCTTC
NA NA TRBJ2-5 TRBV6-5 CASRVGVTAAQYF TGTGCCAGCAGAGTAGGGGTGACAGCAGCCCAGTACTTC
few NA TRBJ2-3 TRBV6-2/TRBV6-3 CASGVTDTQYF TGTGCCAGCGGTGTGACCGATACGCAGTATTTT
NA NA TRBJ2-5 TRBV18 CASSPQTDSPKTQYF TGTGCCAGCTCACCTCAGACAGACTCCCCGAAGACCCAGTACTTC
NA NA TRBJ2-2 TRBV7-2 CASAGQNTGELFF TGTGCCAGCGCGGGACAGAACACCGGGGAGCTGTTTTTT
few NA TRBJ2-3 TRBV7-3 CASSPWRPRTDTQYF TGTGCCAGCAGCCCCTGGCGTCCCCGCACAGATACGCAGTATTTT